This is a list of T cell receptor beta chains from one sample in a study of lymphopenia after photon versus proton radiotherapy. Clones were sequenced by immunoSEQ multiplex PCR, and TCRdb holds only the in-frame ones, with some missing. The sample has about 26,000 clones, around 86% seen once. The sequencing here drew on peripheral blood, taken from a patient treated with photon-based radiotherapy. Receptors were obtained from a woman between 50 and 59 years old with pancreatic cancer. The CDR3 runs from the conserved cysteine through the conserved F or W. A D gene is named only where the DNA matches it firmly. Clone sizes are given selectively: once, few, many, or a class where the clone is expanded.

d_gene,abundance,j_gene,v_gene,CDR3nt,CDR3aa
NA,NA,TRBJ2-1,TRBV5-1,TGCGCCAGCAGCTTGTTAGGTCTAGCCCAATCCTACAATGAGCAGTTCTTC,CASSLLGLAQSYNEQFF
TRBD1,NA,TRBJ2-1,TRBV4-1,TGCGCCAGCAGCCAAGGGTTAGGGGGCAGCGATGAGCAGTTCTTC,CASSQGLGGSDEQFF
NA,NA,TRBJ2-1,TRBV29-1,TGCAGCGTTGGATCGCGGGGACTTTACAATGAGCAGTTCTTC,CSVGSRGLYNEQFF
TRBD1,NA,TRBJ1-5,TRBV9,TGTGCCAGCAGCGCCGGGACAGGTGAAGGCAATCAGCCCCAGCATTTT,CASSAGTGEGNQPQHF
NA,NA,TRBJ1-2,TRBV6-6,TGTGCCAGCACTCCCAGCTCTTCGACAGACGGCTACACCTTC,CASTPSSSTDGYTF
NA,NA,TRBJ2-7,TRBV6-5,TGTGCCAGCAGTTACGGGAGGGGGCCCTACGAGCAGTACTTC,CASSYGRGPYEQYF
TRBD2,few,TRBJ2-1,TRBV29-1,TGCAGCATAACCGGGACTAGCGGGAGGGGCTCCTACAATGAGCAGTTCTTC,CSITGTSGRGSYNEQFF
NA,NA,TRBJ1-2,TRBV9,TGTGCCAGCAGCGTAGGGGTCAAAGGGTCTGGCTACACCTTC,CASSVGVKGSGYTF
NA,NA,TRBJ2-3,TRBV13,TGTGCCAGCAGCTCGTATGGGGCAACTAGCACAGATACGCAGTATTTT,CASSSYGATSTDTQYF
NA,NA,TRBJ2-5,TRBV6-5,TGTGCCAGCAGTTACGCAGGGAGGCAAGAGACCCAGTACTTC,CASSYAGRQETQYF
TRBD2,once,TRBJ2-1,TRBV7-9,TGTGCCAGCAGCCCGGGGCCGGGACTAGAACGCTGGAATGAGCAGTTCTTC,CASSPGPGLERWNEQFF
TRBD1,NA,TRBJ1-1,TRBV28,TGTGCCAGCAGTTTAGAGGGGGCTCGCGCTGAAGCTTTCTTT,CASSLEGARAEAFF